This entry features one T cell receptor (beta chain) sequence. With iRepertoire HTBI primers and Arm-PCR of CDR3 regions, TCR beta libraries were built. From the multiplex PCR reads, TCRdb called clonotypes with MiXCR, one entry per CDR3 protein. This table holds fewer than 500,000 distinct CDR3 sequences, 15% to 20% found once. This entry is derived from a study of regulatory T cells in long-lasting Graves disease. As for the study in general: For a period under 3 months, newly diagnosed Graves' patients had taken antithyroid drugs.

This CDR3 comprises 16 residues. Germline V gene sequence: CDR1 MNHEY, CDR2 SVGAGI. V was trimmed by 1 base and J by 3 bases, leaving 13 bases between them. Time point indicated: newly diagnosed GD, antithyroid drugs for less than 3 months. With RNA extracted from PBMCs as input, the TCR library was made. The same data also contributed to another study, on T cells in Graves' hyperthyroidism and ophthalmopathy. That work states: The hyperthyroidism patients had all been newly diagnosed, and their disease duration was under 2 months. Their ages ranged from 18 to 65 years. Most expanded thyroid clonotypes above 0.001 also appeared in blood.

The input for sequencing was peripheral blood mononuclear cells (PBMCs), taken at new diagnosis, from a patient treated with antithyroid drugs. V is TRBV6-5 and J is TRBJ1-5, with a tentative D call TRBD1 (5 bases). The clonotype originates from a man aged 35-49 years with Graves disease. CDR3 protein: CASSYYGQGNNQPQHF. CDR3 DNA: TGTGCCAGCAGTTACTACGGACAAGGGAACAATCAGCCCCAGCATTTT.